Listed below are T cell receptor beta chains from one sample, sequenced in a study of response to subunit inactivated influenza vaccine. TCRdb redid the calling of the RT-PCR reads with MiXCR, one entry per CDR3 protein. The data contain about half a million distinct CDR3 sequences, approximately 7.6% of them seen just once; the ten biggest clones take up 10% to 15%. The sequences come from PBMCs from blood, collected roughly 24 months after vaccination. These receptors were obtained from a man in his fifties or sixties who received an inactivated influenza vaccine. Each CDR3 is given with its conserved first and last residue. A D gene is named only where the DNA matches it firmly. Only some rows state a clone size, as once, few, many or a class for expanded clones.

J gene: TRBJ2-2
D gene: .
clone size: many
V gene: TRBV29-1
CDR3 DNA: TGCAGCGTTGAGCAGGCAAACACCGGGGAGCTGTTTTTT
CDR3 protein: CSVEQANTGELFF

J gene: TRBJ2-7
D gene: .
clone size: .
V gene: TRBV10-3
CDR3 DNA: TGTGCCATCAGTGAAAATCGGGGGGGACAGGGTGGCGAGCAGTACTTC
CDR3 protein: CAISENRGGQGGEQYF

J gene: TRBJ2-3
D gene: TRBD1
clone size: few
V gene: TRBV20-1
CDR3 DNA: TGCAGTGCTAGGAACCCGGGACAGGGGGCCACAGATACGCAGTATTTT
CDR3 protein: CSARNPGQGATDTQYF

J gene: TRBJ2-5
D gene: .
clone size: few
V gene: TRBV20-1
CDR3 DNA: TGCAGTGCTGGCCGACCTGGAGTGGAGACCCAGTACTTC
CDR3 protein: CSAGRPGVETQYF

J gene: TRBJ2-5
D gene: .
clone size: many
V gene: TRBV5-1
CDR3 DNA: TGCGCCAGCAGCCTCGGGGCAGCGCAAGAGACCCAGTACTTC
CDR3 protein: CASSLGAAQETQYF

J gene: TRBJ2-5
D gene: .
clone size: many
V gene: TRBV11-2
CDR3 DNA: TGTGCCAGCAGCTCGGGATGGGGCCAAGAGACCCAGTACTTC
CDR3 protein: CASSSGWGQETQYF

J gene: TRBJ1-6
D gene: .
clone size: many
V gene: TRBV11-2
CDR3 DNA: TGTGCCAGCAGCTTAGGCCCTCGTTCACCCCTCCACTTT
CDR3 protein: CASSLGPRSPLHF

J gene: TRBJ2-7
D gene: .
clone size: many
V gene: TRBV5-6
CDR3 DNA: TGTGCCAGCAGCATAGGGTTAGGGGAGCAGTACTTC
CDR3 protein: CASSIGLGEQYF

J gene: TRBJ2-5
D gene: TRBD2
clone size: .
V gene: TRBV6-2/TRBV6-3
CDR3 DNA: TGTGCCAGCAGTCCCCTCCCTAGCGGGAGGGCCTGGGAGACCCAGTACTTC
CDR3 protein: CASSPLPSGRAWETQYF

J gene: TRBJ1-5
D gene: TRBD1
clone size: .
V gene: TRBV20-1
CDR3 DNA: TGCAGTGCTTGGAGACAGGGCGGTCAGCCCCAGCATTTT
CDR3 protein: CSAWRQGGQPQHF

J gene: TRBJ2-5
D gene: .
clone size: few
V gene: TRBV6-6
CDR3 DNA: TGTGCCAGCGGAGTCCGAGAGACCCAGTACTTC
CDR3 protein: CASGVRETQYF

J gene: TRBJ2-7
D gene: .
clone size: many
V gene: TRBV5-6
CDR3 DNA: TGTGCCAGCAGCGATGACAGATCCTACGAGCAGTACTTC
CDR3 protein: CASSDDRSYEQYF

J gene: TRBJ2-1
D gene: TRBD2
clone size: few
V gene: TRBV11-2
CDR3 DNA: TGTGCCAGCAGCTCCTATAGCGGGCGAAGGAATGAGCAGTTCTTC
CDR3 protein: CASSSYSGRRNEQFF

J gene: TRBJ1-1
D gene: TRBD1
clone size: few
V gene: TRBV10-3
CDR3 DNA: TGTGCCATCACTGTGGGACAGGGGACTGAAGCTTTCTTT
CDR3 protein: CAITVGQGTEAFF

J gene: TRBJ1-1
D gene: .
clone size: few
V gene: TRBV12-3/TRBV12-4
CDR3 DNA: TGTGCCAGCAGTGACCGGCGCAGGTCGGCTCGAAGCACTGAAGCTTTCTTT
CDR3 protein: CASSDRRRSARSTEAFF

J gene: TRBJ2-5
D gene: .
clone size: many
V gene: TRBV5-1
CDR3 DNA: TGCGCCAGCAGCTTGGATCCAGGGCAGGAGACCCAGTACTTC
CDR3 protein: CASSLDPGQETQYF

J gene: TRBJ2-7
D gene: .
clone size: few
V gene: TRBV20-1
CDR3 DNA: TGCAGTGCTAGACTAACCGGGACACCCTCCTACGAGCAGTACTTC
CDR3 protein: CSARLTGTPSYEQYF

J gene: TRBJ2-1
D gene: .
clone size: .
V gene: TRBV5-1
CDR3 DNA: TGCGCCAGCAGCTTGACCGCGGGGACTCCAAATGCCCATGAGCAGTTCTTC
CDR3 protein: CASSLTAGTPNAHEQFF

J gene: TRBJ1-2
D gene: TRBD1
clone size: .
V gene: TRBV6-1
CDR3 DNA: TGTGCCAGCAGTCGAGGGACAGGGTTCTTCTATGGCTACACCTTC
CDR3 protein: CASSRGTGFFYGYTF

J gene: TRBJ1-5
D gene: .
clone size: .
V gene: TRBV4-1
CDR3 DNA: TGCGCCAGCAGCCAAAGGGCGGAGTTGAGTAGCAATCAGCCCCAGCATTTT
CDR3 protein: CASSQRAELSSNQPQHF

J gene: TRBJ1-2
D gene: .
clone size: .
V gene: TRBV6-5
CDR3 DNA: TGTGCCAGCAGGTCCTCTCCAGGGCATTACTATGGCTACACCTTC
CDR3 protein: CASRSSPGHYYGYTF

J gene: TRBJ2-1
D gene: TRBD2
clone size: many
V gene: TRBV12-3/TRBV12-4
CDR3 DNA: TGTGCCAGCAGGGGGACTAGCGTGTACAATGAGCAGTTCTTC
CDR3 protein: CASRGTSVYNEQFF

J gene: TRBJ2-6
D gene: TRBD1
clone size: few
V gene: TRBV4-3
CDR3 DNA: TGCGCCAGCAGCAAAGGGACAGGGGGAAGGGTAGGGGCCAACGTCCTGACTTTC
CDR3 protein: CASSKGTGGRVGANVLTF

J gene: TRBJ2-5
D gene: TRBD1
clone size: many
V gene: TRBV12-3/TRBV12-4
CDR3 DNA: TGTGCCAGCAGCACGACAGGGGGATGGCAAGAGACCCAGTACTTC
CDR3 protein: CASSTTGGWQETQYF

J gene: TRBJ2-1
D gene: .
clone size: many
V gene: TRBV29-1
CDR3 DNA: TGCAGCGTAGAAGGGACATACCCCCCGAATGAGCAGTTCTTC
CDR3 protein: CSVEGTYPPNEQFF